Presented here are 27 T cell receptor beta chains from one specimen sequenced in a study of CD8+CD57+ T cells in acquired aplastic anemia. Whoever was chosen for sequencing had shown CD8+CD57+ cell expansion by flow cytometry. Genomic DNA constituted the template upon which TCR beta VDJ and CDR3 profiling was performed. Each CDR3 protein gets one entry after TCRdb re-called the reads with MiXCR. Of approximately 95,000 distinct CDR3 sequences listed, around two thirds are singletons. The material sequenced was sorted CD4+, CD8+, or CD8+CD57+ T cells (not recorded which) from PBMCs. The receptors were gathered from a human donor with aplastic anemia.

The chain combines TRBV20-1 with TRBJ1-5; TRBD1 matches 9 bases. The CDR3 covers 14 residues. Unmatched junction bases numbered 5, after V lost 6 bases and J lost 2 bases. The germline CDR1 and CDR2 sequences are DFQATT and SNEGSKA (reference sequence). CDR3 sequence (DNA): TGCAGTGCCCACAGGGGGCTAGGCAATCAGCCCCAGCATTTT. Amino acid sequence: CSAHRGLGNQPQHF.

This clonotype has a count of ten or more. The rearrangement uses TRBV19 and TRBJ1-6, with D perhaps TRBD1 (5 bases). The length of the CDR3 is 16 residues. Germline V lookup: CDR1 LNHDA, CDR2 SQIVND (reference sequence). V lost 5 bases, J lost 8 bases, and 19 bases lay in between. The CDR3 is CASSLVYGTADSPLHF. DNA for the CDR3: TGTGCCAGTAGTCTGGTGTACGGGACGGCGGATTCACCCCTCCACTTT.

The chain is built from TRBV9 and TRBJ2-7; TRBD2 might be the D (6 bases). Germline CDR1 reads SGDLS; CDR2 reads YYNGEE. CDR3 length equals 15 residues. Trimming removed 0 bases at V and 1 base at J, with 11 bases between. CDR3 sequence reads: CASSVDPGRSYEQYF. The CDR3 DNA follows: TGTGCCAGCAGCGTAGACCCCGGGAGATCCTACGAGCAGTACTTC.

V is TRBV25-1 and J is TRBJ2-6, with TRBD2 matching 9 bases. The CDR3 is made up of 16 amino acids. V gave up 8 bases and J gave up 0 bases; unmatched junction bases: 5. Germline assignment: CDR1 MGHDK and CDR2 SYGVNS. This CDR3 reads CASSSGGSSGANVLTF. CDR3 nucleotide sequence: TGTGCCAGCTCCAGCGGGGGGAGCTCTGGGGCCAACGTCCTGACTTTC.

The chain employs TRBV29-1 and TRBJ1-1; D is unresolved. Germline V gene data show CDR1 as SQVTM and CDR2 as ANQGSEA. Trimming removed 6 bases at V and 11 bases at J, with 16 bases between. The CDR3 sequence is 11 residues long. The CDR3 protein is CSVYRGLPAFF. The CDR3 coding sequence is TGCAGCGTGTACAGAGGGCTGCCGGCTTTCTTT.

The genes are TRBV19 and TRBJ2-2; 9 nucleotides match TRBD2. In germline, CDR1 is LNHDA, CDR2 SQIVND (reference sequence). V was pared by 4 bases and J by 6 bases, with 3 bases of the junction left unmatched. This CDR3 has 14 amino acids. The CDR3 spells CASSSSGSAGELFF. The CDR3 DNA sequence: TGTGCCAGTAGTAGTAGCGGGAGCGCCGGGGAGCTGTTTTTT.

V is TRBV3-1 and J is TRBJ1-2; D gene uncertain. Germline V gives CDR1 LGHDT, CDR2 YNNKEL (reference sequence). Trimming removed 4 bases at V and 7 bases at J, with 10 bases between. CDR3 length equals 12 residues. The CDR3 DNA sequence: TGTGCCAGCAGCCGCCTCCGGGGTGGCTACACCTTC. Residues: CASSRLRGGYTF.

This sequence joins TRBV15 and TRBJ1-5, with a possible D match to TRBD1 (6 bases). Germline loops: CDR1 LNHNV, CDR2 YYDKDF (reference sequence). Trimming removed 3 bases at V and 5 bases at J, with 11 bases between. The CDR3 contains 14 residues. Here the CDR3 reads CATSSDRTHQPQHF. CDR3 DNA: TGTGCCACCAGCAGTGACAGGACTCATCAGCCCCAGCATTTT.

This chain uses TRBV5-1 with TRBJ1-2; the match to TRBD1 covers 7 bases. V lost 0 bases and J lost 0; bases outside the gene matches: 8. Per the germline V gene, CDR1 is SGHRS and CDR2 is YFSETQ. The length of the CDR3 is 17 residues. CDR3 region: CASSLVDRAETNYGYTF. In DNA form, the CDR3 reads TGCGCCAGCAGCTTGGTAGACAGGGCAGAGACTAACTATGGCTACACCTTC.

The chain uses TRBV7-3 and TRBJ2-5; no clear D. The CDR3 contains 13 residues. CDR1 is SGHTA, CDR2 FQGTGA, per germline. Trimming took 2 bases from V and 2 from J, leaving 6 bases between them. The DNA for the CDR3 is TGTGCCAGCAGCTTAGTACAGCAAGAGACCCAGTACTTC. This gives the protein CASSLVQQETQYF. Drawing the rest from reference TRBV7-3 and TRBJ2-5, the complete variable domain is GAGVSQTPSNKVTEKGKYVELRCDPISGHTALYWYRQSLGQGPEFLIYFQGTGAADDSGLPNDRFFAVRPEGSVSTLKIQRTERGDSAVYLCASSLVQQETQYFGPGTRLLVL.

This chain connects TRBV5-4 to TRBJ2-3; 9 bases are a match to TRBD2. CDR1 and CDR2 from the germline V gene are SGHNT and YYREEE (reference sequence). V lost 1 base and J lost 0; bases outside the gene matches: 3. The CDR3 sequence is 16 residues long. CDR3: CASSLSGLASTDTQYF. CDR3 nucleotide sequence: TGTGCCAGCAGCTTGTCGGGACTAGCCAGCACAGATACGCAGTATTTT.

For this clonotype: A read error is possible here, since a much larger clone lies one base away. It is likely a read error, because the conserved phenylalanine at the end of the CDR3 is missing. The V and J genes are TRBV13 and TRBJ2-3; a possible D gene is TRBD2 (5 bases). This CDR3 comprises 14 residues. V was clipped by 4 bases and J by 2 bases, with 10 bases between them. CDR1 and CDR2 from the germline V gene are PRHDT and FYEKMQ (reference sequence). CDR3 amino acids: CASSSDGLTDTQYV. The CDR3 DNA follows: TGTGCCAGCAGCTCAGACGGACTCACAGATACGCAGTATGTT.

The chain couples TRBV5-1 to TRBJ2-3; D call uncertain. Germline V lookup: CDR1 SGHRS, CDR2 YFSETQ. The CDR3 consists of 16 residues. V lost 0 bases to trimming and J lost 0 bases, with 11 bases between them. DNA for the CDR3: TGCGCCAGCAGCTTGGCTCCCCCCCCTAGCACAGATACGCAGTATTTT. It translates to CASSLAPPPSTDTQYF.

This CDR3 reads CASSEGRIYEQYF. CDR3 sequence (DNA): TGTGCCAGCAGTGAAGGAAGGATCTACGAGCAGTACTTC. The chain joins TRBV2 to TRBJ2-7, with D unclear. The CDR3 runs to 13 residues. Germline-derived CDR1 and CDR2 are SNHLY and FYNNEI. V was shortened by 1 base and J by 3 bases, with 7 bases between the two germline ends. Full variable domain (missing parts from reference TRBV2 and TRBJ2-7): EPEVTQTPSHQVTQMGQEVILRCVPISNHLYFYWYRQILGQKVEFLVSFYNNEISEKSEIFDDQFSVERPDGSNFTLKIRSTKLEDSAMYFCASSEGRIYEQYFGPGTRLTVT.

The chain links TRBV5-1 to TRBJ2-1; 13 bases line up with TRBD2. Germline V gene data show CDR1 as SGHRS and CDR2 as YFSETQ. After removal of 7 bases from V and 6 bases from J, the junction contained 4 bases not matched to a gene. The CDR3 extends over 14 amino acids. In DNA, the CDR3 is TGCGCCAGCCAATGGACTAGCGGGAGCAATGAGCAGTTCTTC. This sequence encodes CASQWTSGSNEQFF. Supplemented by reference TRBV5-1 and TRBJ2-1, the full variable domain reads KAGVTQTPRYLIKTRGQQVTLSCSPISGHRSVSWYQQTPGQGLQFLFEYFSETQRNKGNFPGRFSGRQFSNSRSEMNVSTLELGDSALYLCASQWTSGSNEQFFGPGTRLTVL.

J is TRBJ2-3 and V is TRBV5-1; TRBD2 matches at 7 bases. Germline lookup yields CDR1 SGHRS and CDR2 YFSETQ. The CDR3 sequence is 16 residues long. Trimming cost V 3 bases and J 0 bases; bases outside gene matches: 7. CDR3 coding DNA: TGCGCCAGCAGCTCCGGGACTACAACTAGCACAGATACGCAGTATTTT. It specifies CASSSGTTTSTDTQYF.

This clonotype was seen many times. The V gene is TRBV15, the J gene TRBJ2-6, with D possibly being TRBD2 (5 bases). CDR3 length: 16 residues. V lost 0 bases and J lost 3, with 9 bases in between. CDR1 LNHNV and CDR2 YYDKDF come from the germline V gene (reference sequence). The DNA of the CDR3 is TGTGCCACCAGCAGAGAGGGCGGGTTTGGGGCCAACGTCCTGACTTTC. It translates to CATSREGGFGANVLTF.

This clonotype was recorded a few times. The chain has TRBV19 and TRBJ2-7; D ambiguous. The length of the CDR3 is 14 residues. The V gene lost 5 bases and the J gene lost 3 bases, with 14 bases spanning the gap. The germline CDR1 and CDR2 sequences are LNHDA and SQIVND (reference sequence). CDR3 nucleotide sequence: TGTGCCAGTAGTCCGAACCTGGGGTTCTACGAGCAGTACTTC. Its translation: CASSPNLGFYEQYF.

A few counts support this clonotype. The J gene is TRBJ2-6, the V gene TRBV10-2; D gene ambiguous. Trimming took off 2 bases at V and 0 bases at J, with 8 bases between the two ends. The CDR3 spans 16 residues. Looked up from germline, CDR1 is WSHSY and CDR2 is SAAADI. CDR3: CASSENAGSGANVLTF. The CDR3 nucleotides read TGCGCCAGCAGTGAGAATGCAGGCTCTGGGGCCAACGTCCTGACTTTC.

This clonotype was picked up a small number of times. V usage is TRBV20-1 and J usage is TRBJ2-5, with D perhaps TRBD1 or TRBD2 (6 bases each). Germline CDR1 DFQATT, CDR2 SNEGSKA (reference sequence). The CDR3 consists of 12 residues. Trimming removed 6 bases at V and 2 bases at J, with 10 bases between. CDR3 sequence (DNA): TGCAGTGCCCGAGGGGGGCAAGAGACCCAGTACTTC. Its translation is CSARGGQETQYF.

CDR3 sequence (DNA): TGTGCCATCAGTGACGGACTAGCGGGGGGGCCAGATACGCAGTATTTT. Its protein is CAISDGLAGGPDTQYF. This sequence joins TRBV10-3 and TRBJ2-3; 15 bases are shared with TRBD2. Germline trimming cut 3 bases from V and 4 bases from J; bases unmatched to any gene: 2. Germline V lookup: CDR1 ENHRY, CDR2 SYGVKD. This CDR3 spans 16 amino acids.

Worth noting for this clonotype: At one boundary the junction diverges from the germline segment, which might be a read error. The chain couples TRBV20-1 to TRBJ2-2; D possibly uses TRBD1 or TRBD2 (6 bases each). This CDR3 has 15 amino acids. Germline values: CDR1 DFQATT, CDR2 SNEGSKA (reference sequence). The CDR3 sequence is CSARDLGRGTGGLFF. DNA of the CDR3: TGCAGTGCTAGAGATCTAGGCAGGGGCACCGGGGGGCTGTTTTTT.

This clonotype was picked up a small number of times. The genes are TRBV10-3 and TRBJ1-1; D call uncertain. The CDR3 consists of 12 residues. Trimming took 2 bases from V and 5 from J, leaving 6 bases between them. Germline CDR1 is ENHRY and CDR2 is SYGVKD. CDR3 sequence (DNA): TGTGCCATCAGTGAGGTAGGGACTGAAGCTTTCTTT. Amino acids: CAISEVGTEAFF.

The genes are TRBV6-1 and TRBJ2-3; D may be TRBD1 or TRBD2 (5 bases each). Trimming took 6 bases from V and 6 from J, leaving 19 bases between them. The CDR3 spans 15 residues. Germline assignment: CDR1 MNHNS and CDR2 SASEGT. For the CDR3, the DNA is TGTGCCAGCAGCACCGGGACGTATGGGAAGGATACGCAGTATTTT. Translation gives CASSTGTYGKDTQYF.

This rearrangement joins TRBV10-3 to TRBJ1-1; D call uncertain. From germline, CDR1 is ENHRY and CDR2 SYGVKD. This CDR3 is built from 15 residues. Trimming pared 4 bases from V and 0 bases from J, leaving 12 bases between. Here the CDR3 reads CAISVDGAMNTEAFF. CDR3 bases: TGTGCCATCAGTGTAGACGGAGCCATGAACACTGAAGCTTTCTTT.

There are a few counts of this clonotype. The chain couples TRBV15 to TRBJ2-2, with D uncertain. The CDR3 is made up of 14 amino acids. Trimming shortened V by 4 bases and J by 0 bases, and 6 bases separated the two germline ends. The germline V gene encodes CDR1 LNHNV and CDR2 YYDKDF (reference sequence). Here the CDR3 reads CATSKQSNTGELFF. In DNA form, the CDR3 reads TGTGCCACCAGCAAACAGTCGAACACCGGGGAGCTGTTTTTT.

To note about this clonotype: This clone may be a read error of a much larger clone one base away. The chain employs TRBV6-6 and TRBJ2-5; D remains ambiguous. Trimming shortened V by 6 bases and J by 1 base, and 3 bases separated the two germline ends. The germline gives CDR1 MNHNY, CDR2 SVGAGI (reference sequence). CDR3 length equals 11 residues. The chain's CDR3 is CASRLQETQYF. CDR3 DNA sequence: TGTGCCAGCAGACTCCAAGAGACCCAGTACTTC.